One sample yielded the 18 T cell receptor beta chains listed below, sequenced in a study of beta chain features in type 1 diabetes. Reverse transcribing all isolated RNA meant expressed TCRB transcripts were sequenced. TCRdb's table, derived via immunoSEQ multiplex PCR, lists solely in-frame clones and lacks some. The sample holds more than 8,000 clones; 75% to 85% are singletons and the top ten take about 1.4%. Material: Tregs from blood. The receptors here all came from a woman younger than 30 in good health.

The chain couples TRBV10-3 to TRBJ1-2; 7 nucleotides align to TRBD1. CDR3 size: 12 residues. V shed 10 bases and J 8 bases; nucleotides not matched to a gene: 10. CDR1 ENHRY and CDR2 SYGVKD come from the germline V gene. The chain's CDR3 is CATTGFGEGYTF. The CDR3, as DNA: TGTGCCACGACAGGGTTCGGAGAGGGCTACACCTTC.

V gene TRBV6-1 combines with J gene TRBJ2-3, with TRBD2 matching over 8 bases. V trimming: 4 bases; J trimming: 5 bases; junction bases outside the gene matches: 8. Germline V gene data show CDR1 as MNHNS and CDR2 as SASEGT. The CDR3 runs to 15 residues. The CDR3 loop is CASSVAGRAEDTQYF. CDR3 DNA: TGTGCCAGCAGTGTAGCCGGGAGGGCGGAAGATACGCAGTATTTT.

Here the CDR3 reads CASSFWGEIGKNTGELFF. The CDR3 DNA is TGTGCCAGCAGCTTCTGGGGGGAAATCGGGAAGAACACCGGGGAGCTGTTTTTT. The chain combines TRBV28 with TRBJ2-2, with D possibly TRBD2 on 6 matching bases. Germline V CDR1 and CDR2: MDHEN, SYDVKM. The CDR3 totals 18 residues. Trimming cost V 6 bases and J 1 base, with 21 bases left between them.

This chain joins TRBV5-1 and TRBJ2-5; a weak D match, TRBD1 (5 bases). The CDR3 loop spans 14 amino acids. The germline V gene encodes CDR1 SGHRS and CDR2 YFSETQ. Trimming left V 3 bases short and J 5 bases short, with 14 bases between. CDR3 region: CASSSGQPQETQYF. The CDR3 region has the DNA TGCGCCAGCAGCTCAGGACAACCGCAGGAGACCCAGTACTTC.

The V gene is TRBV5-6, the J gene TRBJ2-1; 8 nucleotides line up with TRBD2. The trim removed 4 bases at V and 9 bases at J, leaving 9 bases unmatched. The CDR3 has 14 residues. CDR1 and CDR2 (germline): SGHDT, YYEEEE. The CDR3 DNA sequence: TGTGCCAGCAGCGTCGGACCCGGGAGGGGTGAGCAGTTCTTC. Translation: CASSVGPGRGEQFF.

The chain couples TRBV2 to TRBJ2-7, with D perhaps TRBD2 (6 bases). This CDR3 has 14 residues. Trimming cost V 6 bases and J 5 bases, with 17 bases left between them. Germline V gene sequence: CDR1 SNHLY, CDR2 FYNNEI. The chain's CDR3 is CASRTLRVADEQYF. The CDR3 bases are TGTGCCAGCAGGACGCTGAGGGTAGCGGACGAGCAGTACTTC.

The CDR3 spells CSVGQGNTEAFF. The CDR3, as DNA: TGCAGCGTCGGACAGGGGAACACTGAAGCTTTCTTT. The chain carries TRBV29-1 and TRBJ1-1; 8 bases fit TRBD1. The J segment lost 1 base and the V segment lost 6 bases, leaving 1 base of the junction unmatched. Germline V CDR1 and CDR2: SQVTM, ANQGSEA. The CDR3 has 12 residues.

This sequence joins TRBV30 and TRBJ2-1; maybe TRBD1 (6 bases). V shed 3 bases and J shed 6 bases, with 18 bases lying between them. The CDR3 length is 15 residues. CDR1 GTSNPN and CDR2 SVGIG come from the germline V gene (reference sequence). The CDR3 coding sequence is TGTGCCTGGAGGGACAGATTTATTGCCCTCAATGAGCAGTTCTTC. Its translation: CAWRDRFIALNEQFF.

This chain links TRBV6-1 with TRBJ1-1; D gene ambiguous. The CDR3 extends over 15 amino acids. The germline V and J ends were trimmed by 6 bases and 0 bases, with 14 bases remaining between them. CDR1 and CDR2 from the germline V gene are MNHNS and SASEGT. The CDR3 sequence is CASRRVEVLNTEAFF. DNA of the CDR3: TGTGCCAGCAGGAGGGTGGAGGTTTTGAACACTGAAGCTTTCTTT.

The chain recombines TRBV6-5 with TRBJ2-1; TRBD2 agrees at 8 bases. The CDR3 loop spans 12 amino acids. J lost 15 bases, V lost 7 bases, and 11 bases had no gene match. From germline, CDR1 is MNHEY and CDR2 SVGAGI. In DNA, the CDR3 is TGTGCCAGCACCGCCGCCGGGACTAGGCTGTTCTTC. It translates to CASTAAGTRLFF.

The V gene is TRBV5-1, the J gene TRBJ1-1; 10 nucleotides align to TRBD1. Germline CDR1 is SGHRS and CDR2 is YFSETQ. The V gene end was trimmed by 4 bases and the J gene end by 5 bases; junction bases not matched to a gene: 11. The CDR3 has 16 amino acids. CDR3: CASSGRAGTGVTEAFF. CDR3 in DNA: TGCGCCAGCAGCGGGCGTGCCGGGACAGGGGTGACTGAAGCTTTCTTT.

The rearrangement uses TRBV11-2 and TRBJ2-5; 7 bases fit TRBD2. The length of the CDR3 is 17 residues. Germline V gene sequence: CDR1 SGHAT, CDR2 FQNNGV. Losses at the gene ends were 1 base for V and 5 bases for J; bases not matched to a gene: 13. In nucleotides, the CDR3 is TGTGCCAGCAGCTTAGTATTACCGGGGGGTATATTGGAGACCCAGTACTTC. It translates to CASSLVLPGGILETQYF.

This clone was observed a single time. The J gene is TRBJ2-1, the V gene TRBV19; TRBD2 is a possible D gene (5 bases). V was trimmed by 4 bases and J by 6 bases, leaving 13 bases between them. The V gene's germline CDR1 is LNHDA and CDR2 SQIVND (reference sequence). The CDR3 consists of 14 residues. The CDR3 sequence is CASSTRGIRNEQFF. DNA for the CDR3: TGTGCCAGTAGTACCCGAGGGATTCGCAATGAGCAGTTCTTC.

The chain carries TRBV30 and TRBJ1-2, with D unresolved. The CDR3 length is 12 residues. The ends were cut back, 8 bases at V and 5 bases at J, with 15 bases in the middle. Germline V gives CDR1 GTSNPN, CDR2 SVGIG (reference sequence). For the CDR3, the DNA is TGTGCCCGCGCGGGCAGGAATTATGGCTACACCTTC. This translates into CARAGRNYGYTF.

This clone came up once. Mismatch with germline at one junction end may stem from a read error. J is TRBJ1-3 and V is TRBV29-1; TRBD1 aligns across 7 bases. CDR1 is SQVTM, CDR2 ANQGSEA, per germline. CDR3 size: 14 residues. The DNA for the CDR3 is TGCAGCGCCACTCGGGACAGCTCTGGATACACCATATATTTT. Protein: CSATRDSSGYTIYF.

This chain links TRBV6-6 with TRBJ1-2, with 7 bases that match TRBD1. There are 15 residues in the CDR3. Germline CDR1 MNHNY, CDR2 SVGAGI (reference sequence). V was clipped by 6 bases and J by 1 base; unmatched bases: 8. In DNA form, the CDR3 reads TGTGCCAGCAGACGCCGGACAGGAGTTAACTATGGCTACACCTTC. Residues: CASRRRTGVNYGYTF.

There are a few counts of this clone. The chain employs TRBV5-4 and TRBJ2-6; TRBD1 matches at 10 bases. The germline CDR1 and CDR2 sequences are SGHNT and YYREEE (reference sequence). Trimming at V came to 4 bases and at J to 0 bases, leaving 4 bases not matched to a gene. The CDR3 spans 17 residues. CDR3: CASSPGTGVSGANVLTF. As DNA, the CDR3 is TGTGCCAGCAGCCCTGGGACAGGGGTCTCTGGGGCCAACGTCCTGACTTTC.

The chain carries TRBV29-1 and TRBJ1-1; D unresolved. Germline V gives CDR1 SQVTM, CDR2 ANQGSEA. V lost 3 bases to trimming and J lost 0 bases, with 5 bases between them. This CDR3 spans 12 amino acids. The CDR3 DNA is TGCAGCGTTGATCCTGTGAACACTGAAGCTTTCTTT. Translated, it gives CSVDPVNTEAFF.